This is a list of T cell receptor beta chains from one sample in a study of T cell responses to AZD1222 COVID-19 vaccine. Sequenced by immunoSEQ multiplex PCR; TCRdb stores in-frame clones only, minus some. The table records approximately 120,000 clones, more than 80% of them present only once. The specimen was peripheral blood, collected on day 0 of AZD1222 vaccination. The receptor set was obtained from an adult in good health. Both conserved end residues are part of each CDR3. The order of the fields is clone size, J gene, D gene, V gene, CDR3 protein, CDR3 DNA. D genes are given only for firm matches. Rows may omit the clone size; those that give it use once, few, many or a size class.

>once|TRBJ2-1|-|TRBV18
CASSPIQSDEQFF
TGTGCCAGCTCACCAATCCAGAGCGATGAGCAGTTCTTC
>-|TRBJ2-3|-|TRBV7-9
CASSLRDTVADPSVDTQYF
TGTGCCAGCAGCTTACGAGACACCGTAGCGGATCCCTCGGTAGATACGCAGTATTTT
>-|TRBJ2-7|TRBD2|TRBV3-1/TRBV3-2
CASSPGRAGYEQYF
TGTGCCAGCAGCCCAGGGAGGGCAGGCTACGAGCAGTACTTC
>-|TRBJ2-1|TRBD1|TRBV3-1/TRBV3-2
CASSQDLRQGADYRPYNEQFF
TGTGCCAGCAGCCAAGATTTACGACAGGGGGCCGACTATCGCCCCTACAATGAGCAGTTCTTC
>-|TRBJ2-3|-|TRBV9
CASSALADTQYF
TGTGCCAGCAGCGCCCTGGCCGATACGCAGTATTTT
>-|TRBJ1-5|-|TRBV5-6
CASSLLNQPQHF
TGTGCCAGCAGCCTACTCAATCAGCCCCAGCATTTT
>few|TRBJ2-7|TRBD1|TRBV5-6
CASSWGTASSYEQYF
TGTGCCAGCAGCTGGGGGACAGCAAGCTCCTACGAGCAGTACTTC
>-|TRBJ1-2|TRBD1|TRBV29-1
CSVELTGDGYTF
TGCAGCGTTGAATTAACAGGGGATGGCTACACCTTC
>few|TRBJ1-6|-|TRBV18
CASSRKGSRDSPLHF
TGTGCCAGCTCACGGAAGGGTTCCAGAGATTCACCCCTCCACTTT
>-|TRBJ2-2|-|TRBV2
CASRPGPPAGELFF
TGTGCCAGCAGGCCGGGCCCCCCGGCCGGGGAGCTGTTTTTT